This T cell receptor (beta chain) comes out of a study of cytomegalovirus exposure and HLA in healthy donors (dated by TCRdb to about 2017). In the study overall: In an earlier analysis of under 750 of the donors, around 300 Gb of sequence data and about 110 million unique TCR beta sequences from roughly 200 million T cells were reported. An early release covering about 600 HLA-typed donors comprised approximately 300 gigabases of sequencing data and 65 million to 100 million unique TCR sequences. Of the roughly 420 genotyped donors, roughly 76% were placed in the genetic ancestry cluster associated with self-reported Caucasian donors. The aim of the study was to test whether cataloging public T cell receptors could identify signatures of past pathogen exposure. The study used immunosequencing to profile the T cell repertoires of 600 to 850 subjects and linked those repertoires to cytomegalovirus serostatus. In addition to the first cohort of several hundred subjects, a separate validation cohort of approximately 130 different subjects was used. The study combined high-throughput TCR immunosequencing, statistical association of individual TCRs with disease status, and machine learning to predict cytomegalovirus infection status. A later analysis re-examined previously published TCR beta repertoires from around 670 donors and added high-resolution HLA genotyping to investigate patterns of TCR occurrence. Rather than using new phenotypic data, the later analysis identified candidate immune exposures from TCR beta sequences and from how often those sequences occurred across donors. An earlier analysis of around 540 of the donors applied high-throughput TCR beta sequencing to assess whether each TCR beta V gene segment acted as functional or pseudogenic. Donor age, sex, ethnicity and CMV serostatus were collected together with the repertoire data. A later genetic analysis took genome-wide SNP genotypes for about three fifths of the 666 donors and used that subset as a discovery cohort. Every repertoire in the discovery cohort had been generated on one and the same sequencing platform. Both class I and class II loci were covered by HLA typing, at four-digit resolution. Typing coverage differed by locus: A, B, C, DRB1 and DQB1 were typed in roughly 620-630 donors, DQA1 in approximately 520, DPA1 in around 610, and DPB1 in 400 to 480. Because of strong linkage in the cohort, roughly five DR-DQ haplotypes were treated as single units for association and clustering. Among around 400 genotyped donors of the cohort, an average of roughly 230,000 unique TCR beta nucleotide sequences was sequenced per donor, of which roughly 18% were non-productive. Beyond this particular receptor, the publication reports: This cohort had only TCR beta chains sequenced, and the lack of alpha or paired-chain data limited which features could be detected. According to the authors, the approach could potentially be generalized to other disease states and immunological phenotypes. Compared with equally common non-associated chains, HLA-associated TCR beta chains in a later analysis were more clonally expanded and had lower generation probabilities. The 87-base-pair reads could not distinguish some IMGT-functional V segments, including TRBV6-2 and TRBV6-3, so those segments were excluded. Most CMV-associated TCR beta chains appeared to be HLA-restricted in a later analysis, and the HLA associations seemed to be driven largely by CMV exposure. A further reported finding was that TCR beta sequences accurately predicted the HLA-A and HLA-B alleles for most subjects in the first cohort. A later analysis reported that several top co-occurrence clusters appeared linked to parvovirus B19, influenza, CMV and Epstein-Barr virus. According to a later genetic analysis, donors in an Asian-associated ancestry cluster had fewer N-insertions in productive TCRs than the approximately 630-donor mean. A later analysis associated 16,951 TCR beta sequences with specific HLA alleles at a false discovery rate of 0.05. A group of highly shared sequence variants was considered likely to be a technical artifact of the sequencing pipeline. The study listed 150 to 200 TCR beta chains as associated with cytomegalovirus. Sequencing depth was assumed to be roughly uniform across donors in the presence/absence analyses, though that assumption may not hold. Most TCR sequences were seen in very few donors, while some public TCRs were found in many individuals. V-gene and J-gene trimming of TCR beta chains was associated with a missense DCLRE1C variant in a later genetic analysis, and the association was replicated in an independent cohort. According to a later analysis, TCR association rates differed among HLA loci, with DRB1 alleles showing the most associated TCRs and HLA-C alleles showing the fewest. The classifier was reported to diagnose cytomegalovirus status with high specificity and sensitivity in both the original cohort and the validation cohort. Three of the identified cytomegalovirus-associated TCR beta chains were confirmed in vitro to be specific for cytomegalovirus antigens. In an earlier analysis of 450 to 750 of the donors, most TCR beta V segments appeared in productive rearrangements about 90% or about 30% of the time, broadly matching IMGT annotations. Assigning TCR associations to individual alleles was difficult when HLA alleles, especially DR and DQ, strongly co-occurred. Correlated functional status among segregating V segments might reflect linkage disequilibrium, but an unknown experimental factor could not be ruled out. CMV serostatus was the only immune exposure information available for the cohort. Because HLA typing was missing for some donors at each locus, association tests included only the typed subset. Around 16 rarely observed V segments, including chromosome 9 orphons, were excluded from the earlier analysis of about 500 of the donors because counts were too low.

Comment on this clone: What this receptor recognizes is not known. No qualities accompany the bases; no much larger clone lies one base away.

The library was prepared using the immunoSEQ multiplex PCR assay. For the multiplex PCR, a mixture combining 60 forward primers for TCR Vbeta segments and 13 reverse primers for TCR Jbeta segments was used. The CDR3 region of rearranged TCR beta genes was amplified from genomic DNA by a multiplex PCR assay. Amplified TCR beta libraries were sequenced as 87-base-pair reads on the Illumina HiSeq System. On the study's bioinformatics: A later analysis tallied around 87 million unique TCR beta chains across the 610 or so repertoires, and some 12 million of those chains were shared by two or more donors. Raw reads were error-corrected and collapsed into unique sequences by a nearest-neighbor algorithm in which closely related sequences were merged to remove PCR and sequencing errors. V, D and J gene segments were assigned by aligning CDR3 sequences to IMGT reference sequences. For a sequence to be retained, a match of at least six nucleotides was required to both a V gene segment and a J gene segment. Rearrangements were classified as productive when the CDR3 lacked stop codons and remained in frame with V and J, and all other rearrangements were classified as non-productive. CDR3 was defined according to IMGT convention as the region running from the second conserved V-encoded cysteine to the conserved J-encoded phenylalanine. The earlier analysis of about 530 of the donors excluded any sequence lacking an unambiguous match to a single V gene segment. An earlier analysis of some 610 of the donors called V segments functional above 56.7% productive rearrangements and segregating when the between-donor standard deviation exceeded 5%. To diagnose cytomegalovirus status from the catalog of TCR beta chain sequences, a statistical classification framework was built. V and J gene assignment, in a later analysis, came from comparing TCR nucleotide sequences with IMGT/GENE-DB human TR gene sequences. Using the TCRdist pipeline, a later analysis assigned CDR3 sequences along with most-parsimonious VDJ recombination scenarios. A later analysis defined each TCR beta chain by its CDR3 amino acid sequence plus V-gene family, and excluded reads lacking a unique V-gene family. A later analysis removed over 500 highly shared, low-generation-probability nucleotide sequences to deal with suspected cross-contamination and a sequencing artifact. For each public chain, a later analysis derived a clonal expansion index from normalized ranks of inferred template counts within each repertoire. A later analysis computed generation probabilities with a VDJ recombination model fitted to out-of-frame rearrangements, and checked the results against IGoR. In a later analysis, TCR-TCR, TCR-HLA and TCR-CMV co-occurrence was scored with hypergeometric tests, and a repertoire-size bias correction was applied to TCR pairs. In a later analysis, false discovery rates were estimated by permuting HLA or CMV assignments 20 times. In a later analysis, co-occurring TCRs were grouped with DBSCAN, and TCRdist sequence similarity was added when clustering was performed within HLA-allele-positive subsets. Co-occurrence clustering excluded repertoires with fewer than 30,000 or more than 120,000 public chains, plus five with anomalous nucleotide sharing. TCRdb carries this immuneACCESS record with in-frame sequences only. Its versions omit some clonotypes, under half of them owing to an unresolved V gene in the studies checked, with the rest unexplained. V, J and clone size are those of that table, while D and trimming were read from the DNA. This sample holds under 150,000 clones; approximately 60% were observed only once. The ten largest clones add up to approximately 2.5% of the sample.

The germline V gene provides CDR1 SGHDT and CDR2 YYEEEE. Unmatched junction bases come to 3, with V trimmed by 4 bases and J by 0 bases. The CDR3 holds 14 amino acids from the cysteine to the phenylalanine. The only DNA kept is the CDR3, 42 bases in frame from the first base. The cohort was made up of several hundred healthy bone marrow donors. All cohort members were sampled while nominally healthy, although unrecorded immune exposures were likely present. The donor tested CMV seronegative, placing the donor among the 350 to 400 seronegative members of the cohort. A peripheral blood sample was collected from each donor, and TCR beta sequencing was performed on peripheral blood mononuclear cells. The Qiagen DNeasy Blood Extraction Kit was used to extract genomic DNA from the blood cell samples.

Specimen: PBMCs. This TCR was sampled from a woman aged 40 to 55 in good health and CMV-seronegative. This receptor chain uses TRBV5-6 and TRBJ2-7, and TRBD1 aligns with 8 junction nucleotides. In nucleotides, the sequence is TGTGCCAGCAGCCGGGGACAGGTCTCCTACGAGCAGTACTTC. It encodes CASSRGQVSYEQYF.